The TCR beta chain under discussion was sequenced for a study of blood T cell repertoires in COVID-19. Across the study: Some COVID-19 samples were acute and others convalescent; all came from the United States, Italy and Spain. T cells, B-cell-depleted T cells, or PBMCs supplied cDNA or gDNA.

The CDR3 has 17 residues. Looked up from germline, CDR1 is LNHDA and CDR2 is SQIVND (reference sequence). With V trimmed by 5 bases and J by 2 bases, 12 bases remained unmatched. Original methodology: Estimation of nucleated cell counts relied on the amplification of reference gene primers. Using immunoSEQ multiplex PCR, the repertoire was profiled, and TCRdb retains in-frame clones only, with some absent. V and J calls plus clone size are reproduced from that table; the DNA served to infer D and trimming. The sample holds more than 50,000 clones, roughly 91% seen once. This TCR was sampled from a human donor in a cohort sampled during active COVID-19. Sequenced input: peripheral blood. The chain links TRBV19 to TRBJ2-4; 7 bases map to TRBD2. The CDR3 bases are TGTGCCAGTAGTCCCCGCGGCGGGGGAACAACCAAAAACATTCAGTACTTC. The encoded protein is CASSPRGGGTTKNIQYF.